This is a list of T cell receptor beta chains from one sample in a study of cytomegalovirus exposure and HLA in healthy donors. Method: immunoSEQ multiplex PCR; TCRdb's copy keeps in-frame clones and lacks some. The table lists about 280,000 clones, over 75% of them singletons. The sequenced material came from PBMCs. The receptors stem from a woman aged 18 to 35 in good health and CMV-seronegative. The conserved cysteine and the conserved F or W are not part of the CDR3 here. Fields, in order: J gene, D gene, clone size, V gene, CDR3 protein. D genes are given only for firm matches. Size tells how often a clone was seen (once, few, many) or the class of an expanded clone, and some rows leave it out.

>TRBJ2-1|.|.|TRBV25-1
ASSDGTLQF
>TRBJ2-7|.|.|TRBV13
ASSLNRDKSYEQY
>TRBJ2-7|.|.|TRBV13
ASSAGRNYEQY
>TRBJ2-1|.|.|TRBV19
ASSKVADNEQF
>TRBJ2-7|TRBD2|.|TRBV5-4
ASSPGLAESYEQY
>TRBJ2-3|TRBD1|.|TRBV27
ASSLRRGLTDTQY
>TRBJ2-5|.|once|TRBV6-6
ASSYGQSQETQY
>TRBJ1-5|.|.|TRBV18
ASSPGKGLSNQPQH
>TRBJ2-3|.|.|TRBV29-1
SVERTSDTQY
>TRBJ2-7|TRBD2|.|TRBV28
ASRWGLAGGLSYEQY
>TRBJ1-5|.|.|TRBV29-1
SVPRGPGPNGNQPQH
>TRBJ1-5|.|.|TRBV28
ASSPRAVQIQPQH
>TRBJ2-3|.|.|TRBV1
TSSSTAPGLSLSTDTQY
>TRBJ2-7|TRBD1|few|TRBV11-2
ASSRFPRTGDEQY
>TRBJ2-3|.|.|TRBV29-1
SVPRSGDTDTQY
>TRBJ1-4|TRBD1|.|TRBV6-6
ASSYSGTVEKLF
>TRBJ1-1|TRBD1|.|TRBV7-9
ATGQGSIPTMNTEAF
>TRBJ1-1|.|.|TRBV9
ASSVSENTEAF
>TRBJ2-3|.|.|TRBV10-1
ASSDHQDTQY
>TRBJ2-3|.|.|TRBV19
ASIDGGTTDTQY
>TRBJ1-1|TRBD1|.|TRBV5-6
ASSSTGRNTEAF
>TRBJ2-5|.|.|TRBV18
ASSPGGETQY
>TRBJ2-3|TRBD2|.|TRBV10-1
ASSESETSSARDTQY
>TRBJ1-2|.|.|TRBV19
ASSDPRGDYGYT
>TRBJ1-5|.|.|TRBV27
ASSLWAGNQPQH
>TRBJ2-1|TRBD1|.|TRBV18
ASSPQGDEQF
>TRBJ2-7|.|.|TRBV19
ASRAQGTDYEQY
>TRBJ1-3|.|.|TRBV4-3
ASSHRGGNTIY
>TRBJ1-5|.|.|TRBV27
ASSPISGRPSNQPQH